The clone carrying this T cell receptor beta chain was seen a few times. Its antigen is not known. The source of the sample is a study of blood T cells in healthy people across ages. General study results and limits: Getting older went along with TCR beta diversity per million T cells dropping roughly linearly. Naive CD4+ cell counts and diversity both ran higher in long-lived than in aged donors.

Donors each provided approximately 9.6 milliliters of peripheral blood. Each sample had at least 7 million PBMCs isolated. The CDR3 is 15 residues long. The V end lost 6 bases, the J end lost 9 bases, and 21 bases lay between the germline ends. Per germline, CDR1 SGHRS and CDR2 YFSETQ. Together with a sample-barcoded 5' primer, a J-beta primer mix was included in a second PCR lasting about 7 to 12 cycles. From the 5' RACE reads, TCRdb called clonotypes with MiXCR, one entry per CDR3 protein. Of around 1,700,000 distinct CDR3 sequences listed, about 30% are singletons. The chain links TRBV5-1 to TRBJ2-2; D perhaps matches TRBD1 (5 bases). The sequenced material came from blood. The TCR comes from a woman under 40 in good health. The CDR3 spells CASMSPTGPPRELFF. The CDR3 bases are TGCGCCAGCATGAGTCCAACAGGCCCCCCCCGGGAGCTGTTTTTT.